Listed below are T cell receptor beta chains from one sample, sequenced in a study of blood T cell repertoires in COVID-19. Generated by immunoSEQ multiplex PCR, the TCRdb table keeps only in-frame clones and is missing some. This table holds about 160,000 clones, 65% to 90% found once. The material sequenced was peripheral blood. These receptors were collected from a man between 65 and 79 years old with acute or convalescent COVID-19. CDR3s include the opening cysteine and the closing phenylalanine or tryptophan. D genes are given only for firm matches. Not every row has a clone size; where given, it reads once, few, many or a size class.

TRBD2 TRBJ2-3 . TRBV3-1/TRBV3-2 CASSQGWASGSLTDTQYF TGTGCCAGCAGCCAAGGATGGGCTAGCGGGAGTTTAACAGATACGCAGTATTTT
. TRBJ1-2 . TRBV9 CASAGPGRENYGYTF TGTGCCAGCGCGGGACCTGGAAGGGAGAACTATGGCTACACCTTC
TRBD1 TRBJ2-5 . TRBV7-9 CASSLETDRGGETQYF TGTGCCAGCAGCTTAGAAACGGACAGGGGAGGCGAGACCCAGTACTTC
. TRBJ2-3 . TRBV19 CASTPDKTDTQYF TGTGCCAGTACCCCAGATAAGACAGATACGCAGTATTTT
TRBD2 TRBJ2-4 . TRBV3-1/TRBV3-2 CASSPWTSGRLIRAKNIQYF TGTGCCAGCAGCCCGTGGACTAGCGGGAGGTTGATAAGGGCCAAAAACATTCAGTACTTC
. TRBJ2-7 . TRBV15 CATSRTDSAYEQYF TGTGCCACCAGCAGAACTGACAGTGCCTACGAGCAGTACTTC
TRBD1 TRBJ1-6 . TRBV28 CASSLDRVSPLHF TGTGCCAGCAGTTTAGACAGGGTCTCACCCCTCCACTTT
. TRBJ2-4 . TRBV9 CASSPDGAGRNIQYF TGTGCCAGCAGCCCAGACGGGGCCGGGAGAAACATTCAGTACTTC
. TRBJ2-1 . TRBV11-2 CASSLVRPSSNEQFF TGTGCCAGCAGCTTAGTACGGCCTAGCAGCAATGAGCAGTTCTTC
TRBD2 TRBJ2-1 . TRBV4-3 CASSQDEGLAGYNEQFF TGCGCCAGCAGCCAAGATGAGGGACTAGCGGGTTACAATGAGCAGTTCTTC
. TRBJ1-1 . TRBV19 CASSMEDSLNTEAFF TGTGCCAGTAGTATGGAGGACAGCCTTAACACTGAAGCTTTCTTT
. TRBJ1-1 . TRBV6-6 CASSYSTLAEAFF TGTGCCAGCAGTTACTCGACATTGGCTGAAGCTTTCTTT
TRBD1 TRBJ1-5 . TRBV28 CASIQQGDQPQHF TGTGCCAGCATTCAACAGGGGGATCAGCCCCAGCATTTT
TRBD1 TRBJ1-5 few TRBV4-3 CASSHDRDSNQPQHF TGCGCCAGCAGCCATGACAGGGACAGCAATCAGCCCCAGCATTTT
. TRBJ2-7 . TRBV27 CASSLGRTYEQYF TGTGCCAGCAGTTTAGGCAGAACCTACGAGCAGTACTTC
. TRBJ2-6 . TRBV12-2 CASRLAQDRVNSGANVLTF TGTGCAAGTCGCTTAGCGCAAGACAGGGTGAACTCTGGGGCCAACGTCCTGACTTTC
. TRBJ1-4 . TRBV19 CASKLGATNEKLFF TGTGCCAGTAAGTTAGGAGCAACTAATGAAAAACTGTTTTTT
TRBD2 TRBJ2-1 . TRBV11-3 CASSSGLAGGEQFF TGTGCCAGCAGCTCCGGACTAGCGGGAGGGGAGCAGTTCTTC
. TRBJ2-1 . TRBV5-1 CASSLGQTYNEQFF TGCGCCAGCAGCTTGGGGCAGACCTACAATGAGCAGTTCTTC
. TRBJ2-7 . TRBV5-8 CASPSGRLRREQYF TGTGCCAGCCCGTCCGGGAGACTCCGCAGGGAGCAGTACTTC
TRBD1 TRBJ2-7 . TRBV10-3 CAISGQGGGEQYF TGTGCCATCAGTGGACAGGGTGGAGGCGAGCAGTACTTC
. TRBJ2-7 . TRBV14 CASSQAVLPYEQYF TGTGCCAGCAGCCAAGCAGTTTTACCCTACGAGCAGTACTTC
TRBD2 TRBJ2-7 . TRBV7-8 CASSPRTSGRRHEQYF TGTGCCAGCAGCCCACGGACTAGCGGGAGGAGACACGAGCAGTACTTC
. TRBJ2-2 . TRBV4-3 CASSQGITGELFF TGCGCCAGCAGCCAGGGCATCACCGGGGAGCTGTTTTTT
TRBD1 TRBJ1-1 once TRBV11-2 CAGKDRENTEAFF TGTGCCGGAAAAGACAGGGAAAACACTGAAGCTTTCTTT
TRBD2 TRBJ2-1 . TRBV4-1 CASSPALGEGGIYGQFF TGCGCCAGCAGCCCAGCCCTTGGGGAGGGCGGGATTTATGGGCAGTTCTTC
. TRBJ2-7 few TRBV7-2 CASSLEWDIRYEQYF TGTGCCAGCAGCTTAGAATGGGACATCCGCTACGAGCAGTACTTC
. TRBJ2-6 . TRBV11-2 CASSLVRVGANVLTF TGTGCCAGCAGCTTAGTGAGGGTTGGGGCCAACGTCCTGACTTTC
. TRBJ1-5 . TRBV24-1 CATSDQRGTQPQHF TGTGCCACCAGTGACCAAAGGGGGACTCAGCCCCAGCATTTT
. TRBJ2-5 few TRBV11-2 CASSLYGAETQYF TGTGCCAGCAGCTTATATGGGGCCGAGACCCAGTACTTC
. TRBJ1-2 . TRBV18 CASSPEGANYGYTF TGTGCCAGCTCACCTGAGGGGGCTAACTATGGCTACACCTTC
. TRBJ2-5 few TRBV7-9 CASSLVGGVQETQYF TGTGCCAGCAGCTTAGTTGGGGGCGTCCAAGAGACCCAGTACTTC
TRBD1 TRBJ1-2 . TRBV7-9 CASSLRDGQGGGYTF TGTGCCAGCAGCCTCCGGGACGGACAGGGAGGCGGCTACACCTTC
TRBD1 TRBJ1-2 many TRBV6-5 CASSYIRTGGNYGYTF TGTGCCAGCAGCTACATAAGGACAGGGGGCAACTATGGCTACACCTTC
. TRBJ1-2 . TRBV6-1 CASSEEGQPTTF TGTGCCAGCAGTGAAGAAGGACAACCTACCACCTTC
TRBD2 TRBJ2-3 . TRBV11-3 CASSPTAGEGSDTQYF TGTGCCAGCAGCCCAACAGCGGGAGAAGGTTCAGATACGCAGTATTTT
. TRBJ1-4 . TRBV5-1 CASSFGQGFRSNEKLFF TGCGCCAGCAGCTTCGGGCAGGGGTTTCGTTCTAATGAAAAACTGTTTTTT
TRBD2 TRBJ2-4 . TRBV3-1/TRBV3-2 CASSTSGRGNIQYF TGTGCCAGCAGCACTAGCGGGAGGGGGAACATTCAGTACTTC
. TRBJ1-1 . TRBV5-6 CASSAGPRDLGAFF TGTGCCAGCAGCGCGGGGCCTCGGGATCTAGGAGCTTTCTTT
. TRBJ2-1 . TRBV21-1 CASSKGQREGPSDEQFF TGTGCCAGCAGCAAAGGGCAGCGGGAGGGCCCCTCGGATGAGCAGTTCTTC
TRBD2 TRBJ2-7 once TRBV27 CASRQLAGTYEQYF TGTGCCAGCAGACAACTAGCGGGGACCTACGAGCAGTACTTC
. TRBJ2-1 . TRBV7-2 CASSEAPTTYNEQFF TGTGCCAGCAGCGAGGCCCCCACAACCTACAATGAGCAGTTCTTC
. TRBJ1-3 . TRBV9 CASSMTGSTGDTIYF TGTGCCAGCAGCATGACAGGCTCGACCGGGGACACCATATATTTT